This TCR beta chain was captured in a study of OX40 agonist ivuxolimab in advanced cancers. Overall study: Antecedent anti-PD-1, anti-PD-L1 or anti-CTLA-4 therapy was permissible, with roughly 36% having received some.

V shed 1 base and J 3 bases; nucleotides not matched to a gene: 3. The CDR3 contains 15 residues. Germline V gene data show CDR1 as SGHTA and CDR2 as FQGTGA. Some clones are missing from TCRdb's copy, which holds only in-frame ones; the method was immunoSEQ multiplex PCR. This sample has around 63,000 clones; around 89% occur once, and the top ten carry 10% to 12%. Only one count was recorded for this clone. The antigen is unknown. The study's findings and limits: Among the least clonally expanded were partial responders at 0.1-3.0 mg/kg. Antigen specificity was not determined for the expanded peripheral T cells. Expanded clones belonging to CD8+ T cells outnumbered, on average, those of CD4+.

The receptor was isolated from an adult with an advanced solid tumor such as melanoma, head and neck, liver or kidney cancer. Sequences were derived from CD4+ or CD8+ T cells sorted from blood, sampled in a trial of the OX40 agonist ivuxolimab. This chain joins TRBV7-3 and TRBJ2-3, with 8 bases matching TRBD2. The CDR3 protein is CASSLRSGSTDTQYF. CDR3 DNA: TGTGCCAGCAGCTTAAGGAGCGGGAGTACAGATACGCAGTATTTT.